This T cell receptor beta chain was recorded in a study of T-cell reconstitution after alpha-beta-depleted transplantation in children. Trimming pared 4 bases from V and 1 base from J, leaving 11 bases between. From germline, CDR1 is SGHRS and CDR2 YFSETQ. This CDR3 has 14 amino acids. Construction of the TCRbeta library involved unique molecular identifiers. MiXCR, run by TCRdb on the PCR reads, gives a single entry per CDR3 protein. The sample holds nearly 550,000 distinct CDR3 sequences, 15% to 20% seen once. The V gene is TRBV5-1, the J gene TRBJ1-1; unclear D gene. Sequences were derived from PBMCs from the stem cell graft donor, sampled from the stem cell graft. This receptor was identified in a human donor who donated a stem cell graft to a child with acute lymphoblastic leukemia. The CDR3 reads CASSADGWNTEAFF. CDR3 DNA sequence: TGCGCCAGCAGCGCGGACGGTTGGAACACTGAAGCTTTCTTT. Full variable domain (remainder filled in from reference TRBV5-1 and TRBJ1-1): KAGVTQTPRYLIKTRGQQVTLSCSPISGHRSVSWYQQTPGQGLQFLFEYFSETQRNKGNFPGRFSGRQFSNSRSEMNVSTLELGDSALYLCASSADGWNTEAFFGQGTRLTVV.